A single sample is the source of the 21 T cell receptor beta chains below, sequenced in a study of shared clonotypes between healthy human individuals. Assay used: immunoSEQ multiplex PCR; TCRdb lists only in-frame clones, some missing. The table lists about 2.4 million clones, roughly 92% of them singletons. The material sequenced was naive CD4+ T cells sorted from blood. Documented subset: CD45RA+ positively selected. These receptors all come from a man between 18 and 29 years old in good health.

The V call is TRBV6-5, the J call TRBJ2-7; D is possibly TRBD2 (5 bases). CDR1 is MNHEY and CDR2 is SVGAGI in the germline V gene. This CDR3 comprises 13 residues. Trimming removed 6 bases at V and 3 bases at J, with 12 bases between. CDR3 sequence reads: CASRAGQDYEQYF. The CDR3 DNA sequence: TGTGCCAGCAGGGCGGGTCAAGACTACGAGCAGTACTTC.

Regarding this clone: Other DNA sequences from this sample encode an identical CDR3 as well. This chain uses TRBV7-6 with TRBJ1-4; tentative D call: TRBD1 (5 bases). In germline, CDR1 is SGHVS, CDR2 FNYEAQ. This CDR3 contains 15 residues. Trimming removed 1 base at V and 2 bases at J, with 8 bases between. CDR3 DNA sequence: TGTGCCAGCAGCTTAGGCGCAGGGACTAATGAAAAACTGTTTTTT. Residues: CASSLGAGTNEKLFF.

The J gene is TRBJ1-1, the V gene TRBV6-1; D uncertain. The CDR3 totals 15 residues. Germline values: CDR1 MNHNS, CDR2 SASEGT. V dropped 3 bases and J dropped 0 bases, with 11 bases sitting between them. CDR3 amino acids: CASSDGRLMNTEAFF. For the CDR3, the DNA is TGTGCCAGCAGTGACGGCAGACTCATGAACACTGAAGCTTTCTTT.

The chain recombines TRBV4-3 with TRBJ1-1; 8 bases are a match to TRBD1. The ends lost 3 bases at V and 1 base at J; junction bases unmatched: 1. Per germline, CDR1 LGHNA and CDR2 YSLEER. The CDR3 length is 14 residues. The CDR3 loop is CASSHGQGNTEAFF. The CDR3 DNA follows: TGCGCCAGCAGCCACGGACAGGGGAACACTGAAGCTTTCTTT.

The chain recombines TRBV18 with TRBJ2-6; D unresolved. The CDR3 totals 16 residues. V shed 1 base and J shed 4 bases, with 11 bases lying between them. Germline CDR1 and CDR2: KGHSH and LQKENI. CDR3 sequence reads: CASSPRSASGANVLTF. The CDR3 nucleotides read TGTGCCAGCTCACCACGTTCAGCTTCAGGGGCCAACGTCCTGACTTTC. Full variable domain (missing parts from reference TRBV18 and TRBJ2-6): NAGVMQNPRHLVRRRGQEARLRCSPMKGHSHVYWYRQLPEEGLKFMVYLQKENIIDESGMPKERFSAEFPKEGPSILRIQQVVRGDSAAYFCASSPRSASGANVLTFGAGSRLTVL.

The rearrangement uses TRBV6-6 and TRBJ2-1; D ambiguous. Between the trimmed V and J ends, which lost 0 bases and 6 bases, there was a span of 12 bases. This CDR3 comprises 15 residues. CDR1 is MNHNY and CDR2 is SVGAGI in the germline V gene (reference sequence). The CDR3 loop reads CASSYSGSISNEQFF. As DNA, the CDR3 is TGTGCCAGCAGTTACTCGGGTAGTATCAGCAATGAGCAGTTCTTC.

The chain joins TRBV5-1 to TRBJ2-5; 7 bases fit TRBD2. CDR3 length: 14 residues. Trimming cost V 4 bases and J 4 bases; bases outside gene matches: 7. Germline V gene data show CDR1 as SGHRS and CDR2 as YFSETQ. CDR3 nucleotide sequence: TGCGCCAGCAGCACTGGACTAGAATCAGAGACCCAGTACTTC. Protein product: CASSTGLESETQYF.

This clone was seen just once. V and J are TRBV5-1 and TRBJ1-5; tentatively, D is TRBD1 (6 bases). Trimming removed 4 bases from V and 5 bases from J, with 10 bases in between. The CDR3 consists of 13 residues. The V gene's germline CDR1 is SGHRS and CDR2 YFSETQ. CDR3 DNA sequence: TGCGCCAGCAGCCCCGGGGGCGATCAGCCCCAGCATTTT. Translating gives CASSPGGDQPQHF.

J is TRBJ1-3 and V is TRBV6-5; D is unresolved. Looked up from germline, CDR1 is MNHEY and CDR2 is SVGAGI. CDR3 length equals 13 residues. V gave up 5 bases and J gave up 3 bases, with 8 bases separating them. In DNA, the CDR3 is TGTGCCAGCAGTAAGGGAAGTGGAAACACCATATATTTT. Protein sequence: CASSKGSGNTIYF.

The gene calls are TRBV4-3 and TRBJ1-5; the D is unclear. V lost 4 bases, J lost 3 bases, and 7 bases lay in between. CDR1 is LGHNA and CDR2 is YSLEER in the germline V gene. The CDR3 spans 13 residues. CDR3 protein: CASSLRVNQPQHF. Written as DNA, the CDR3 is TGCGCCAGCAGCCTACGGGTCAATCAGCCCCAGCATTTT.

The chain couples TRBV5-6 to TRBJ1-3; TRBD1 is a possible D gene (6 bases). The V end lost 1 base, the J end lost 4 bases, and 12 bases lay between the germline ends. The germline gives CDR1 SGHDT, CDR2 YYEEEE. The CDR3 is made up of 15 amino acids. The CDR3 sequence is CASSLPGALGNTIYF. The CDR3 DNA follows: TGTGCCAGCAGCTTGCCGGGGGCCTTAGGAAACACCATATATTTT.

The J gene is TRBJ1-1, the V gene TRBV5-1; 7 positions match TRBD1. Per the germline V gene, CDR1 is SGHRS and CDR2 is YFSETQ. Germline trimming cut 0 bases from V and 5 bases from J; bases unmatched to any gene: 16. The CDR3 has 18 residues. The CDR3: CASSLAKGAGGSETEAFF. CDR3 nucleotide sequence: TGCGCCAGCAGCTTGGCTAAGGGGGCCGGAGGATCGGAGACTGAAGCTTTCTTT.

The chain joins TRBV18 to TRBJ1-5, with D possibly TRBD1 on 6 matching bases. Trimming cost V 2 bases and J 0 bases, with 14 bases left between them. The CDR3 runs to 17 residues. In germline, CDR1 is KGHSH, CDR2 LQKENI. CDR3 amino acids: CASSPNQGSGSNQPQHF. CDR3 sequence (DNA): TGTGCCAGCTCACCAAATCAGGGGTCGGGTAGCAATCAGCCCCAGCATTTT.

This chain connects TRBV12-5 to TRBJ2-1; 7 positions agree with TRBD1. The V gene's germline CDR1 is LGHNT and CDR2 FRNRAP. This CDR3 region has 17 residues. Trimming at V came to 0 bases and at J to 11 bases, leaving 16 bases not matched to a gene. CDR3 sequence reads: CASGLVRLDRVDHQQFF. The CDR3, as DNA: TGTGCTAGTGGTTTGGTACGTCTCGACAGGGTCGACCACCAGCAGTTCTTC.

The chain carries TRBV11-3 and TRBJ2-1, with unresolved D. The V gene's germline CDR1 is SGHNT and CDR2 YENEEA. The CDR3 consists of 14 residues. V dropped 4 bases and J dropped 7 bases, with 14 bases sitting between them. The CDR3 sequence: CASSSQTVPNEQFF. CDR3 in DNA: TGTGCCAGCAGCTCCCAAACCGTTCCGAATGAGCAGTTCTTC.

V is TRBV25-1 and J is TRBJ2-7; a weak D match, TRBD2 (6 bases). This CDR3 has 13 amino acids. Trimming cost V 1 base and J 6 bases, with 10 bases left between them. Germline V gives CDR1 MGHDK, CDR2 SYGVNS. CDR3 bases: TGTGCCAGCAGTGAATTGGGACTCGGCGAGCAGTACTTC. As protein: CASSELGLGEQYF.

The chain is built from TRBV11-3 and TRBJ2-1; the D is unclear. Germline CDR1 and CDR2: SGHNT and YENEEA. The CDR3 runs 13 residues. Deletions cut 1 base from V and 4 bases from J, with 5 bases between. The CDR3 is CASSLGEYNEQFF. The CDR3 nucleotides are TGTGCCAGCAGCTTAGGCGAGTACAATGAGCAGTTCTTC.

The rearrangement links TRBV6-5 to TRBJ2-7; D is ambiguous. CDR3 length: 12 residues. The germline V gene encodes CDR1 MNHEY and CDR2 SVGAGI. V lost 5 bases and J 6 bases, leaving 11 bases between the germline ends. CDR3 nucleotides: TGTGCCAGCAGTAGGGTGTTTGGCGAGCAGTACTTC. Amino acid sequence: CASSRVFGEQYF.

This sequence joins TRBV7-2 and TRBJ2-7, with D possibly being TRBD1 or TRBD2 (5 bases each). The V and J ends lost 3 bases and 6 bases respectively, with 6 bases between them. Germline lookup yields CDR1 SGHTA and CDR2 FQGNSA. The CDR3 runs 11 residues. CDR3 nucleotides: TGTGCCAGCAGCTTTGGGGGCGAGCAGTACTTC. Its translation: CASSFGGEQYF. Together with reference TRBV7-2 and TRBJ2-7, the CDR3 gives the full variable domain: GAGVSQSPSNKVTEKGKDVELRCDPISGHTALYWYRQSLGQGLEFLIYFQGNSAPDKSGLPSDRFSAERTGGSVSTLTIQRTQQEDSAVYLCASSFGGEQYFGPGTRLTVT.

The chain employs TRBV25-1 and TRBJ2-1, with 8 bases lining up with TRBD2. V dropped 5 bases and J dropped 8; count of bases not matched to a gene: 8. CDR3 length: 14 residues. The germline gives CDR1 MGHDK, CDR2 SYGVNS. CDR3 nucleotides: TGTGCCAGCAGTTTTACTAGCGGTATGGATGAGCAGTTCTTC. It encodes CASSFTSGMDEQFF.

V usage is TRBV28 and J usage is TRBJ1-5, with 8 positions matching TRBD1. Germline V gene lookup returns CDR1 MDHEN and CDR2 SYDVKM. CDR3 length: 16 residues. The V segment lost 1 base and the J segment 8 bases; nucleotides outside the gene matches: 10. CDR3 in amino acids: CASSLLGTGTSKPQHF. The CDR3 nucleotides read TGTGCCAGCAGTTTATTAGGGACAGGAACATCTAAGCCCCAGCATTTT.